This T cell receptor beta chain was profiled in a study of T cells in Graves' hyperthyroidism and ophthalmopathy. Whole-study results and caveats: Appearing also in blood were most of the thyroid clonotypes expanded above 0.001.

Among ophthalmopathy patients, the Clinical Activity Score reached at least 3, the NOSPECS grade reached at least 4, and duration remained under 3 months. Uncontrolled infection, other autoimmune disease, pregnancy or lactation led to exclusion. The study based diagnoses on clinical symptoms, serum thyroxine and TRAb, thyroid ultrasound and orbital computed tomography. As for this clonotype: As yet, its antigen is unknown.

Amplification of TCR beta CDR3 regions was performed using RNA transcripts as template. Initially, a first-round RT-PCR of the TCR CDR3 employed the HTBI primer set. TCRdb fed the multiplex PCR reads into MiXCR, producing one record per CDR3 protein. The table shows 400,000 to 600,000 distinct CDR3 sequences, with 15% to 20% occurring only once. Trimming removed 4 bases at V and 1 base at J, with 11 bases between. CDR3 size: 14 residues. Germline assignment: CDR1 SGHNT and CDR2 YYREEE (reference sequence). This receptor was obtained from a woman aged 25 to 39 with Graves' ophthalmopathy. The material sequenced was blood. J is TRBJ1-2 and V is TRBV5-4; D perhaps matches TRBD1 (5 bases). CDR3 sequence: CASSPTVYNYGYTF. The CDR3 DNA is TGTGCCAGCAGCCCGACAGTTTATAACTATGGCTACACCTTC.